This TCR beta chain comes out of a study of T cells in Graves' hyperthyroidism and ophthalmopathy. The junction had 17 bases not matched to a gene; V was cut back by 6 bases and J by 1 base. Germline V gene lookup returns CDR1 ENHRY and CDR2 SYGVKD. The CDR3 runs to 19 residues. TCR beta CDR3 regions were amplified from RNA transcripts. In the first-round RT-PCR of the TCR CDR3, the HTBI primer set was used. TCRdb re-derived calls from the multiplex PCR reads in MiXCR, one entry per CDR3 protein. The sample has over 500,000 distinct CDR3 sequences; about 15% are singletons. Source material: blood. This receptor was obtained from a woman in her forties with Graves' hyperthyroidism. The rearrangement links TRBV10-3 to TRBJ2-2, with TRBD1 matching 7 bases. CDR3 nucleotides: TGTGCCATCAGAGCCCAGGGGGTGTCGGGGCGTCTGAACACCGGGGAGCTGTTTTTT. Protein: CAIRAQGVSGRLNTGELFF.